One T cell receptor beta chain is described in this entry. Additional DNA sequences in this sample encode the identical CDR3. This specimen belongs to a study of cytomegalovirus exposure and HLA in healthy donors. Study information: Sequencing of about 179 million T cells in an earlier analysis found 100 million or so unique TCR beta sequences.

In the PCR, 60 Vbeta and 13 Jbeta primers were used. Original handling: Later work found tens of millions of unique TCR beta chains, with about 10 million shared. Libraries were prepared by immunoSEQ multiplex PCR; TCRdb keeps only in-frame clonotypes and omits some of them. V, J and clone size are taken as reported in that table, and D and trimming were inferred from the DNA itself. There are some 160,000 clones in the sample; approximately 80% occur only once, and over 1.1% lies in the top ten. This CDR3 spans 18 amino acids. Trimming pared 4 bases from V and 0 bases from J, leaving 17 bases between. Germline V gives CDR1 SGDLS, CDR2 YYNGEE.

The receptor's source is a male donor in good health and CMV-seronegative. The J gene is TRBJ2-6, the V gene TRBV9; TRBD1 is a possible D gene (6 bases). The sequencing sample was made of PBMCs. This chain's CDR3 is CASSTQDRLFSGANVLTF. In DNA, the CDR3 is TGTGCCAGCAGCACCCAGGACAGACTATTCTCTGGGGCCAACGTCCTGACTTTC.